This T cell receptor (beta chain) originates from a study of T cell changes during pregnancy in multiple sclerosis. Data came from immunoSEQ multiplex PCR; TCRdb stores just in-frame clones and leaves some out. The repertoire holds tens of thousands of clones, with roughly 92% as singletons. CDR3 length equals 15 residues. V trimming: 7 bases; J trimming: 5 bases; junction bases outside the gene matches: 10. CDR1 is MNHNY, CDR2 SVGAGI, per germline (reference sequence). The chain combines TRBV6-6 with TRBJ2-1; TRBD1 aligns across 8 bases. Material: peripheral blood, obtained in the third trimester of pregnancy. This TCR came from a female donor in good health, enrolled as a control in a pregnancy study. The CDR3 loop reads CASNPDRASDNEQFF. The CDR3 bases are TGTGCCAGCAATCCGGACAGGGCCTCTGACAATGAGCAGTTCTTC.